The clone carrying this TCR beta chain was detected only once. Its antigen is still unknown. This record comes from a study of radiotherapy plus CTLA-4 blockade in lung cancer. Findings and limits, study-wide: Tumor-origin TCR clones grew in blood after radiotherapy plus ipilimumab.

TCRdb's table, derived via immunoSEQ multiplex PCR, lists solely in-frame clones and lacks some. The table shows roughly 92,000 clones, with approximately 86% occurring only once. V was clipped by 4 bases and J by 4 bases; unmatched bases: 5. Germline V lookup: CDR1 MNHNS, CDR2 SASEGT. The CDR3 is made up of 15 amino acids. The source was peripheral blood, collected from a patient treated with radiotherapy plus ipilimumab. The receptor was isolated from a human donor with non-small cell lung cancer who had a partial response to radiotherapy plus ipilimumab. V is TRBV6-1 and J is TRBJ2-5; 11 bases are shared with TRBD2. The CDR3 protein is CASSVQLAGAETQYF. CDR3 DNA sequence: TGTGCCAGCAGTGTCCAACTAGCGGGAGCAGAGACCCAGTACTTC.